This T cell receptor beta chain was captured in a study of cytomegalovirus exposure and HLA in healthy donors. Findings of the study overall: In a later analysis, a missense DCLRE1C variant was linked to TCR beta V- and J-gene trimming. Links to common viral pathogens appeared, in a later analysis, for several of the most significant clusters.

The sample holds a few counts of this clone. As yet, its antigen is unknown. There are 15 residues in the CDR3. Trimming removed 4 bases from V and 4 bases from J; junction bases left unmatched: 7. The V gene's germline CDR1 is SGHRS and CDR2 YFSETQ. The PCR employed 60 Vbeta primers together with 13 Jbeta primers. The table came from immunoSEQ multiplex PCR; TCRdb's copy has only in-frame clones and leaves some out. The table shows some 170,000 clones, with less than 85% occurring only once. V and J are TRBV5-1 and TRBJ2-3; 9 nucleotides align to TRBD2. This sequence originates from a man between 60 and 75 years old in good health and CMV-seronegative. The sample comprised PBMCs. CDR3 sequence: CASSIAGAGADTQYF. The CDR3, as DNA: TGCGCCAGCAGCATAGCGGGGGCCGGGGCAGATACGCAGTATTTT.